This T cell receptor (beta chain) was profiled in a study of blood T cell repertoires in COVID-19. Turning to the study itself: T cells, B-cell-depleted T cells, or PBMCs supplied cDNA or gDNA.

V was pared by 1 base and J by 2 bases, with 14 bases between. This CDR3 is 16 amino acids long. CDR1 is SGHRS and CDR2 is YFSETQ in the germline V gene. Original methodology: Scientists estimated how many nucleated cells there were by amplifying reference gene primers. Assay used: immunoSEQ multiplex PCR; TCRdb lists only in-frame clones, some missing. V, J and clone size were drawn from that table, and D and trimming were deduced from the DNA. The sample includes around 30,000 clones, about 75% of them seen just once. This chain links TRBV5-1 with TRBJ2-3; perhaps TRBD2 as D (6 bases). This TCR came from a man older than 75 with active or convalescent COVID-19. Sequenced material: peripheral blood. The CDR3 DNA follows: TGCGCCAGCAGCTTGTGGGCTACTAGCCCCACAGATACGCAGTATTTT. This codes for CASSLWATSPTDTQYF.